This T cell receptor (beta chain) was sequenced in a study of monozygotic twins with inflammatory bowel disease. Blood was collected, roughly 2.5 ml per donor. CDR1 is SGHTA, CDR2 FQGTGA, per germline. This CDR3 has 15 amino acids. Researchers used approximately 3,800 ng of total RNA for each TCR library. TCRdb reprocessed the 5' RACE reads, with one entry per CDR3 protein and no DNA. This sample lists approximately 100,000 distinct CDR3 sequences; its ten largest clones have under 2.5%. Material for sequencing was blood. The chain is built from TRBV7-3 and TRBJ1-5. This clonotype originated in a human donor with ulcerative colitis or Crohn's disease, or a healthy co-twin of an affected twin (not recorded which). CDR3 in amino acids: CASSLSGTVGQPQHF.